This T cell receptor beta chain was observed in a study of naive CD8 T cells in extremely preterm neonates. This CDR3 is built from 15 residues. Germline V CDR1 and CDR2: MGHRA, YSYEKL. Trimming left V 3 bases short and J 3 bases short, with 11 bases between. General study points: Relative to older groups, preterm infants had shorter, less trimmed CDR3s with fewer N additions.

As regards this clone: What it recognizes is unknown.

Using immunoSEQ multiplex PCR, the repertoire was profiled, and TCRdb retains in-frame clones only, with some absent. This repertoire shows about 7,000 clones, approximately 98% found once; its top ten account for approximately 0.38%. This chain uses TRBV4-1 with TRBJ2-2; TRBD2 might be the D (5 bases). Sequencing was carried out using naive CD8+ T cells from blood. The receptor's source is a human donor in good health. DNA for the CDR3: TGCGCCAGCAGCCACGAGGGAGTTTACACCGGGGAGCTGTTTTTT. As protein: CASSHEGVYTGELFF.